The text below deals with one TCR beta chain. CDR1 is MDHEN, CDR2 SYDVKM, per germline. CDR3 length: 13 residues. V dropped 3 bases and J dropped 4 bases, with 10 bases sitting between them. This sample is drawn from a study of shared clonotypes between healthy human individuals. The sorted-subset replicate PCRs were given about 200 ng DNA, which is some 29,000 T cell genomes. Profiling relied on immunoSEQ multiplex PCR, and the TCRdb table lists in-frame clones only, not all of them. The data show under 1,900,000 clones, approximately 98.5% seen once. The chain couples TRBV28 to TRBJ2-7; possibly TRBD1 for D (5 bases). The sequenced sample was naive CD4+ T cells sorted from blood. Documented subset: CD45RA+ positively selected. The clonotype was recovered from a man aged 25-40 years in good health. The CDR3 sequence is CASSFHRLYEQYF. DNA for the CDR3: TGTGCCAGCAGTTTCCACAGGTTATACGAGCAGTACTTC.